The entry below gives a single T cell receptor beta chain sequence along with its context. The source of the sample is a study of shared clonotypes between healthy human individuals. The assay was immunoSEQ multiplex PCR, and TCRdb's table has in-frame clones only and misses some. This table holds about 2.4 million clones, approximately 93% found once. CDR1 and CDR2 from the germline V gene are SGHRS and YFSETQ. V shed 2 bases and J shed 8 bases, with 13 bases lying between them. CDR3 length: 14 amino acids. Sequences were obtained from naive CD4+ T cells from PBMCs. The subset is: CD45RA+ positively selected. This chain connects TRBV5-1 to TRBJ1-4; no clear D gene. The TCR was taken from a man aged 18 to 30 in good health. Some clones in this sample may be carry-over from other donors' samples. The CDR3 DNA reads TGCGCCAGCAGCTTCCCGGGTATGGGGGAAAAACTGTTTTTT. Translation: CASSFPGMGEKLFF. Looking up the rest from reference TRBV5-1 and TRBJ1-4 gives the full variable domain: KAGVTQTPRYLIKTRGQQVTLSCSPISGHRSVSWYQQTPGQGLQFLFEYFSETQRNKGNFPGRFSGRQFSNSRSEMNVSTLELGDSALYLCASSFPGMGEKLFFGSGTQLSVL.